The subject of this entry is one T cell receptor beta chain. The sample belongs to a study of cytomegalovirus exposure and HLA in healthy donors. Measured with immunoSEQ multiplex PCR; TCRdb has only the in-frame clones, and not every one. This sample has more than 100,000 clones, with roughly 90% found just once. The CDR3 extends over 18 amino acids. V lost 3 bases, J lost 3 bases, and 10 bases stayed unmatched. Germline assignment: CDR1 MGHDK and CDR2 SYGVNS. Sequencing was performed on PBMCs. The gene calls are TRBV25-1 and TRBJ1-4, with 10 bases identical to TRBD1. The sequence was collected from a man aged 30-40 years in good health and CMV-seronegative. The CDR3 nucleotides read TGTGCCAGCAGTGACCCCTGGACAGGGGGGATGTCTAATGAAAAACTGTTTTTT. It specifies CASSDPWTGGMSNEKLFF.